These 12 T cell receptor beta chains were sequenced from one sample in a study of blood T cell repertoires in COVID-19. The repertoire was sequenced with immunoSEQ multiplex PCR; TCRdb's copy has only in-frame clones and lacks some. The data contain about 160,000 clones, approximately 95% of them seen just once; the ten biggest clones take up less than 2%. Sequenced sample: peripheral blood. These receptor sequences come from a woman aged 60-75 years with COVID-19, enrolled during active disease.

The V call is TRBV7-9, the J call TRBJ2-2, with 7 bases lining up with TRBD2. V was pared by 6 bases and J by 1 base, with 2 bases of the junction left unmatched. The CDR3 runs to 14 residues. Germline lookup yields CDR1 SEHNR and CDR2 FQNEAQ (reference sequence). The CDR3 nucleotides read TGTGCCAGCAGGCCGGGGGGGAACACCGGGGAGCTGTTTTTT. As protein: CASRPGGNTGELFF.

This rearrangement joins TRBV6-1 to TRBJ2-2; TRBD1 agrees at 8 bases. After removal of 2 bases from V and 7 bases from J, the junction contained 6 bases not matched to a gene. The CDR3 consists of 15 residues. CDR1 is MNHNS, CDR2 SASEGT, per germline. CDR3 residues: CASSESRTGHGELFF. In DNA, the CDR3 is TGTGCCAGCAGTGAAAGCCGGACAGGGCACGGGGAGCTGTTTTTT.

The genes are TRBV7-2 and TRBJ2-1, with 10 bases matching TRBD1. J lost 2 bases, V lost 6 bases, and 4 bases had no gene match. CDR1 SGHTA and CDR2 FQGNSA come from the germline V gene. The CDR3 runs to 15 residues. For the CDR3, the DNA is TGTGCCAGCAGATCCGGGACAGGGGCCTACAATGAGCAGTTCTTC. It codes for CASRSGTGAYNEQFF.

This rearrangement joins TRBV2 to TRBJ1-3; D might be TRBD1 (5 bases). This CDR3 region has 15 residues. Germline V gene sequence: CDR1 SNHLY, CDR2 FYNNEI. The ends were cut back, 4 bases at V and 4 bases at J, with 14 bases in the middle. The CDR3 sequence: CASSAYRGIGNTIYF. DNA of the CDR3: TGTGCCAGCAGTGCTTATAGGGGTATCGGAAACACCATATATTTT.

J is TRBJ1-2 and V is TRBV6-5, with TRBD1 matching over 8 bases. Germline assignment: CDR1 MNHEY and CDR2 SVGAGI. The ends lost 7 bases at V and 8 bases at J; junction bases unmatched: 9. The CDR3 has 13 residues. CDR3 in DNA: TGTGCCAGCATAGACAGGGGTAGAAGAGGCTACACCTTC. This gives the protein CASIDRGRRGYTF.

A word on this clone: At one boundary the junction diverges from the germline segment, which might be a read error. This chain links TRBV5-4 with TRBJ1-2; D unresolved. Germline CDR1 SGHNT, CDR2 YYREEE (reference sequence). The CDR3 has 13 residues. The CDR3 loop reads CASTLRGGYGYTF. In nucleotides, the CDR3 is TGTGCCAGCACCTTGCGGGGAGGCTATGGCTACACCTTC.

The CDR3 loop is CASSLDTGPLNTGELFF. The CDR3 region has the DNA TGTGCCAGCAGCTTAGATACAGGACCTCTTAACACCGGGGAGCTGTTTTTT. This chain links TRBV11-3 with TRBJ2-2, with D possibly matching TRBD1 (5 bases). The V end was cut by 0 bases, the J end by 2 bases, with 13 bases between. Germline V gene lookup returns CDR1 SGHNT and CDR2 YENEEA. This CDR3 region has 17 residues.

This clone was recorded a few times. The chain has TRBV4-2 and TRBJ2-7; tentatively, D is TRBD1 (7 bases). Germline V gene lookup returns CDR1 LGHNA and CDR2 YNFKEQ. The length of the CDR3 is 17 residues. Trimming shortened V by 1 base and J by 7 bases, and 23 bases separated the two germline ends. CDR3 coding DNA: TGTGCCAGCAGCCAAGGAATGATTGGGCAGGGGGGAATGGAGCAGTACTTC. Translating it yields CASSQGMIGQGGMEQYF.

The chain joins TRBV28 to TRBJ1-2, with D maybe TRBD1 (5 bases). Germline-derived CDR1 and CDR2 are MDHEN and SYDVKM. The CDR3 contains 12 residues. Deletions cut 10 bases from V and 0 bases from J, with 9 bases between. CDR3 in DNA: TGTGCCATCCAGGGATCTAACTATGGCTACACCTTC. Translated: CAIQGSNYGYTF.

The rearrangement uses TRBV19 and TRBJ1-4; D unclear. CDR3 size: 16 residues. Germline CDR1 and CDR2: LNHDA and SQIVND (reference sequence). The V and J ends lost 3 bases and 8 bases respectively, with 19 bases between them. The CDR3 is CASSMIRTGSREKLFF. The DNA of the CDR3 is TGTGCCAGTAGTATGATCCGGACTGGCAGTCGGGAAAAACTGTTTTTT.

The chain joins TRBV15 to TRBJ1-2; 8 positions match TRBD1. The junction had 6 bases not matched to a gene; V was cut back by 0 bases and J by 0 bases. The germline V gene encodes CDR1 LNHNV and CDR2 YYDKDF (reference sequence). This CDR3 is built from 17 residues. The CDR3 region has the DNA TGTGCCACCAGCAGAGACGGGACAGGATTGACTAACTATGGCTACACCTTC. Translating it yields CATSRDGTGLTNYGYTF.

The CDR3 sequence is CASRTGTAGPQHF. In nucleotides, the CDR3 is TGTGCCAGCAGGACAGGGACCGCTGGGCCCCAGCATTTT. V and J are TRBV7-2 and TRBJ1-5, with 7 positions matching TRBD1. V lost 6 bases and J lost 9; bases outside the gene matches: 8. The CDR3 runs 13 residues. Germline V gene data show CDR1 as SGHTA and CDR2 as FQGNSA.